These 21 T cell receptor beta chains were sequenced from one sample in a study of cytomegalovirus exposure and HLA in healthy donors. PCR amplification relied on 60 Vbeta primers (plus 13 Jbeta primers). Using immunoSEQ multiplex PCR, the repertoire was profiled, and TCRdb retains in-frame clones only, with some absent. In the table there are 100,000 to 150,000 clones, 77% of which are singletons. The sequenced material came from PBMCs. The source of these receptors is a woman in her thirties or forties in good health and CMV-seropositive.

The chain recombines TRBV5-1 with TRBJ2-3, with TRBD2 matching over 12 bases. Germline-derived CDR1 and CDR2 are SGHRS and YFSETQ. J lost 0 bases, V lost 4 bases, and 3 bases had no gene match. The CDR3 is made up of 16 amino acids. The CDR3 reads CASSPGTSGSTDTQYF. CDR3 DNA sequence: TGCGCCAGCAGCCCCGGGACTAGCGGGAGCACAGATACGCAGTATTTT.

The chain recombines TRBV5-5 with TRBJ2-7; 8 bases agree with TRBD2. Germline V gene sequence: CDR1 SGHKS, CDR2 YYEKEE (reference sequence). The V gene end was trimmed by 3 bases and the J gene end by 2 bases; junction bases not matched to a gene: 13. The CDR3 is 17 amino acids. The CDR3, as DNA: TGTGCCAGCAGCTGGAGCGGGGGATATAGATTACCCTACGAGCAGTACTTC. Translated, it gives CASSWSGGYRLPYEQYF.

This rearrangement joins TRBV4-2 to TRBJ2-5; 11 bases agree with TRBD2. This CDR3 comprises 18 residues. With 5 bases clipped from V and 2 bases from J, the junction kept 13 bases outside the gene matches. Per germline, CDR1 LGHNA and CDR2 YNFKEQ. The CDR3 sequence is CASSSQGTPSGRQETQYF. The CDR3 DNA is TGTGCCAGCAGCTCCCAAGGCACCCCTAGCGGGAGGCAAGAGACCCAGTACTTC.

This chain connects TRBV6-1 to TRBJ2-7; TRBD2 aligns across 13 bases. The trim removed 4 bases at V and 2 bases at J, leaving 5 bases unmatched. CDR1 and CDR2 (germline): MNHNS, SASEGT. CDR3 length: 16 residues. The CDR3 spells CASSVLLAGGPYEQYF. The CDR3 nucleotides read TGTGCCAGCAGTGTTCTACTAGCGGGAGGGCCCTACGAGCAGTACTTC.

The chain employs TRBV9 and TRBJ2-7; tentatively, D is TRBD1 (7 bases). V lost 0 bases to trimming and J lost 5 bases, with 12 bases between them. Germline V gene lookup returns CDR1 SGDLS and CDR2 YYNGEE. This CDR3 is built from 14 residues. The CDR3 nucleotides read TGTGCCAGCAGCGTAGGAGGGGGCGGGGACGAGCAGTACTTC. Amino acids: CASSVGGGGDEQYF.

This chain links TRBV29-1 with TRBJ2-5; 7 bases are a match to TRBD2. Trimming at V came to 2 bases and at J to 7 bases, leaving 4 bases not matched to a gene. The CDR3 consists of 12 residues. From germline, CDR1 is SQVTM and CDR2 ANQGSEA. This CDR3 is CSVESGRGTQYF. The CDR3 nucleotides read TGCAGCGTTGAATCTGGGAGGGGGACCCAGTACTTC. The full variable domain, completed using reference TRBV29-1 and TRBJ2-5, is SAVISQKPSRDICQRGTSLTIQCQVDSQVTMMFWYRQQPGQSLTLIATANQGSEATYESGFVIDKFPISRPNLTFSTLTVSNMSPEDSSIYLCSVESGRGTQYFGPGTRLLVL.

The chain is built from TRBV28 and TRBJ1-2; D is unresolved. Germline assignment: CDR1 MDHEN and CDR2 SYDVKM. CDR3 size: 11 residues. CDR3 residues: CAGATNYGYTF. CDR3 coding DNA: TGTGCTGGAGCTACTAACTATGGCTACACCTTC.

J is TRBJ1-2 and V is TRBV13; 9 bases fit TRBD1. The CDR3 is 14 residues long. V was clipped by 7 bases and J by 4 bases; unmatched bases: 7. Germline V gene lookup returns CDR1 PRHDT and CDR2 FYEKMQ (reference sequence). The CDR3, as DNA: TGTGCCAGCAAACCCGGGGGACAGGGCTATGGCTACACCTTC. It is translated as CASKPGGQGYGYTF.

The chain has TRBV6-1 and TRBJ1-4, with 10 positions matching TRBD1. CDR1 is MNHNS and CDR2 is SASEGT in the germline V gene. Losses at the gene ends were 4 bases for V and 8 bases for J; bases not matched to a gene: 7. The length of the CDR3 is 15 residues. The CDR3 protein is CASSARQGAEEKLFF. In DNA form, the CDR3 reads TGTGCCAGCAGTGCCCGACAGGGGGCAGAAGAAAAACTGTTTTTT.

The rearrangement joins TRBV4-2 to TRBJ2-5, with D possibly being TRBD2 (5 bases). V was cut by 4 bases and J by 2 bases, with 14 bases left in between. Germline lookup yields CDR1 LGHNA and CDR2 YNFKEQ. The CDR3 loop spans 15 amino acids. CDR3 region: CASSLSGSLQETQYF. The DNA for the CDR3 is TGTGCCAGCAGCCTCAGCGGATCCCTACAAGAGACCCAGTACTTC.

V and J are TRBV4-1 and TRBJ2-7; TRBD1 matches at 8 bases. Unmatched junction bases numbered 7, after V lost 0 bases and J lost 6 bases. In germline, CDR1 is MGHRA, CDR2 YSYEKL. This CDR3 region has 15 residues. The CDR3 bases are TGCGCCAGCAGCCAAGAAATAGGCAGGGGGCTCGAGCAGTACTTC. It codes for CASSQEIGRGLEQYF.

The CDR3 protein is CASHTSLRQPQHF. In DNA, the CDR3 is TGTGCCAGCCATACTAGTCTTCGCCAGCCCCAGCATTTT. J is TRBJ1-5 and V is TRBV6-1, with no clear D. Looked up from germline, CDR1 is MNHNS and CDR2 is SASEGT. The CDR3 length is 13 residues. Trimming removed 8 bases at V and 7 bases at J, with 15 bases between.

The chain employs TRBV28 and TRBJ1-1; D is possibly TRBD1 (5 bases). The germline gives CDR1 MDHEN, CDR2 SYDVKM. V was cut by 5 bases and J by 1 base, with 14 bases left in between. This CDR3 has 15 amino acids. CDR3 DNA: TGTGCCAGCAGTCTTCCGGGACTTACGAACACTGAAGCTTTCTTT. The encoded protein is CASSLPGLTNTEAFF. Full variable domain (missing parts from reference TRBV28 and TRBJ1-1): DVKVTQSSRYLVKRTGEKVFLECVQDMDHENMFWYRQDPGLGLRLIYFSYDVKMKEKGDIPEGYSVSREKKERFSLILESASTNQTSMYLCASSLPGLTNTEAFFGQGTRLTVV.

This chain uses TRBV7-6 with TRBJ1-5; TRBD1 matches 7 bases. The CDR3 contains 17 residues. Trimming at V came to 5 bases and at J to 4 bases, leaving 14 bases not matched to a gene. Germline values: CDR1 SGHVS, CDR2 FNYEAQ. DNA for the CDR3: TGTGCCAGCAGCCCCGCGGCCCCGGACAGGCTAAATCAGCCCCAGCATTTT. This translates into CASSPAAPDRLNQPQHF.

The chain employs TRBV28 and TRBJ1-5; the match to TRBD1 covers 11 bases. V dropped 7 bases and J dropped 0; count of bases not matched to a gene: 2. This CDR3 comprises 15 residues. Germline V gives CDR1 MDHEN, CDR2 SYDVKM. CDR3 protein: CASKGQGVSNQPQHF. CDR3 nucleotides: TGTGCCAGCAAGGGACAGGGGGTTAGCAATCAGCCCCAGCATTTT.

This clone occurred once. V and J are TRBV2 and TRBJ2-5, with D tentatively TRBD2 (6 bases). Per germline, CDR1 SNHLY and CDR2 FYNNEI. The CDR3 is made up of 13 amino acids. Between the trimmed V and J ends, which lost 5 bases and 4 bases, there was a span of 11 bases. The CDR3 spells CASSWRGGETQYF. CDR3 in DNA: TGTGCCAGCAGTTGGAGGGGTGGAGAGACCCAGTACTTC.

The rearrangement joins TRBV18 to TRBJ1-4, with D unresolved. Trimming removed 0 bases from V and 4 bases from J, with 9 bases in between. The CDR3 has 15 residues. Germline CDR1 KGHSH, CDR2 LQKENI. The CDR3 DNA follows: TGTGCCAGCTCACCACCGAGCCGGGGTAATGAAAAACTGTTTTTT. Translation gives CASSPPSRGNEKLFF.

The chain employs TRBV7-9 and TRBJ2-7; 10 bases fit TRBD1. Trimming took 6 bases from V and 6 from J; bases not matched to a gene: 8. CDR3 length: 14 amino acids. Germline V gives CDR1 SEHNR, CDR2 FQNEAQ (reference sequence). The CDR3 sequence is CASRPGTGVFEQYF. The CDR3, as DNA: TGTGCCAGCAGGCCCGGGACAGGGGTTTTCGAGCAGTACTTC.

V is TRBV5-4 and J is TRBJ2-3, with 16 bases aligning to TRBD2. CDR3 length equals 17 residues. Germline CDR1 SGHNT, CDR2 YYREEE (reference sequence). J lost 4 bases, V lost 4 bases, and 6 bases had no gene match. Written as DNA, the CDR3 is TGTGCCAGCAGCCAGCCGGGACTAGCGGGAGGGGCAGATACGCAGTATTTT. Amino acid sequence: CASSQPGLAGGADTQYF.

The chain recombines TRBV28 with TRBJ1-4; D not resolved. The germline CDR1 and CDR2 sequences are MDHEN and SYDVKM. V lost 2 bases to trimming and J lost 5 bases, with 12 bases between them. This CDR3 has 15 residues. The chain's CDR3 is CASSLGLLRNEKLFF. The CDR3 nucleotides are TGTGCCAGCAGTTTAGGACTCCTGCGAAATGAAAAACTGTTTTTT.

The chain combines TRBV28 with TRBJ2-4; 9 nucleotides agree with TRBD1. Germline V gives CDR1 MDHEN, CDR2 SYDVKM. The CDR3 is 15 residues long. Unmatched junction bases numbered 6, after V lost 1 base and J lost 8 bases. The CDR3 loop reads CASSLFTGGLDIQYF. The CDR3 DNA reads TGTGCCAGCAGTTTATTCACAGGGGGCTTGGACATTCAGTACTTC.